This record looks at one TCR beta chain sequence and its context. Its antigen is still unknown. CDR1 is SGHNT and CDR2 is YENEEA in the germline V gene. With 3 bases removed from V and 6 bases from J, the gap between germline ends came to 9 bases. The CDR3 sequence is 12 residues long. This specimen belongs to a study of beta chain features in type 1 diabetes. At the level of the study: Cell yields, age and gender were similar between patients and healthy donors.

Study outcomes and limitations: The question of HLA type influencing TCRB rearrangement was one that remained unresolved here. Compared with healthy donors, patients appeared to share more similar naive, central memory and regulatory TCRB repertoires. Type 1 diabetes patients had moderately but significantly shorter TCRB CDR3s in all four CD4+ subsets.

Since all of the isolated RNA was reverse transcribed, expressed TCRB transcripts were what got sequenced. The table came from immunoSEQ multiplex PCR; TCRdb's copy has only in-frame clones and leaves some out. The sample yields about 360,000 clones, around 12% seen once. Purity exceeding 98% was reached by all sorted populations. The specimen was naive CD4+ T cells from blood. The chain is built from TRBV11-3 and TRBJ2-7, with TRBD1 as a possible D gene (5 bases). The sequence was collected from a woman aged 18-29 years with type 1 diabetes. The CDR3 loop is CASSFSGLEQYF. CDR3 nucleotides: TGTGCCAGCAGCTTCTCAGGGCTCGAGCAGTACTTC.